A selection of T cell receptor beta chains follows, all from one sample in a study of cytomegalovirus exposure and HLA in healthy donors. Sequencing was performed with immunoSEQ multiplex PCR; in TCRdb, only in-frame clones are kept and a portion is missing. The sample gives under 200,000 clones, approximately 85% of which show up once; about 10% is in the top ten. The sequenced sample was PBMCs. The receptors were gathered from a man aged 50 to 60 in good health and CMV-seropositive. Each CDR3 is given with its conserved first and last residue. A D gene is named only where the DNA matches it firmly. Only some rows state a clone size, as once, few, many or a class for expanded clones.

NA TRBJ2-7 TRBV7-3 NA TGTGCCAGCAGCTCCCGCCAGGGTTCCCACGAGCAGTACTTC CASSSRQGSHEQYF
NA TRBJ1-2 TRBV27 few TGTGCCAGCAGTTTTCGGACAGCCTCCTCCTATGGCTACACCTTC CASSFRTASSYGYTF
NA TRBJ2-7 TRBV19 few TGTGCCAGTAGTATTACCCTAGCGACCTACGAGCAGTACTTC CASSITLATYEQYF
TRBD1 TRBJ2-7 TRBV2 once TGTGCCAGCAGGACAGGGGAGGTAAACGAGCAGTACTTC CASRTGEVNEQYF
NA TRBJ2-1 TRBV25-1 few TGTGCCAGCAGTGCCCCGTCCTACAATGAGCAGTTCTTC CASSAPSYNEQFF
TRBD2 TRBJ2-7 TRBV6-5 many TGTGCCAGCAGTTTTCGGAGTAGCGGGAACGATGAGCAGTACTTC CASSFRSSGNDEQYF
TRBD1 TRBJ1-5 TRBV18 once TGTGCCAGCTCAGCGACAGGGAGAGTTCAGCCCCAGCATTTT CASSATGRVQPQHF
NA TRBJ1-2 TRBV30 NA TGTGCCTGGAGTCGGCAGGGTGATGGCTACACCTTC CAWSRQGDGYTF
TRBD2 TRBJ2-7 TRBV13 NA TGTGCCAGCAGCTTAGGAGCGGGGGGCTCCTACGAGCAGTACTTC CASSLGAGGSYEQYF
TRBD2 TRBJ2-3 TRBV9 NA TGTGCCAGCAGCGTAGTTAGCGGGGGAGCAGATACGCAGTATTTT CASSVVSGGADTQYF
NA TRBJ1-4 TRBV25-1 few TGTGCCAGCAGTGAATGGGGCGGAGAAAAACTGTTTTTT CASSEWGGEKLFF
NA TRBJ2-1 TRBV10-3 few TGTGCCATCAGTGATCTGACTTACAATGAGCAGTTCTTC CAISDLTYNEQFF
TRBD1 TRBJ1-5 TRBV28 NA TGTGCCAGCAGTTTAGGGACAGGTTCTTTTCAGCCCCAGCATTTT CASSLGTGSFQPQHF
NA TRBJ2-7 TRBV7-2 few TGTGCCAGCAGCCCCGGGACAATCCCCTACGAGCAGTACTTC CASSPGTIPYEQYF
TRBD1 TRBJ1-2 TRBV19 NA TGTGCCAGTAGTAGGGGACAGGTGTCCTATGGCTACACCTTC CASSRGQVSYGYTF
TRBD1 TRBJ1-5 TRBV27 NA TGTGCCAGCGGAAGCTCCGGGACAGGCGGTCTAGCCCAGCATTTT CASGSSGTGGLAQHF
TRBD2 TRBJ2-1 TRBV4-3 NA TGCGCCAGCAGCCAAGTTCTGACTAGCGGGGTCTACAATGAGCAGTTCTTC CASSQVLTSGVYNEQFF
TRBD2 TRBJ2-1 TRBV28 few TGTGCCAGCCTCCTTGCGGGGGGTTCCTACAATGAGCAGTTCTTC CASLLAGGSYNEQFF
NA TRBJ2-5 TRBV2 NA TGTGCCAGCAGTGTGGATCGGGGGGCGAAAGAGACCCAGTACTTC CASSVDRGAKETQYF
TRBD1 TRBJ2-7 TRBV27 NA TGTGCCAGCAGTCCACGGTCGGGACAGACGATATCCTACGAGCAGTACTTC CASSPRSGQTISYEQYF
NA TRBJ1-2 TRBV13 once TGTGCCAGCAGCACCCGGGGGAGGTTGCGGCTAGGTTATGGCTACACCTTC CASSTRGRLRLGYGYTF
TRBD1 TRBJ2-2 TRBV4-2 NA TGTGCCAGCAGCCAACTACCGGGGGGACAGGGTTTCCGGCCGAACACCGGGGAGCTGTTTTTT CASSQLPGGQGFRPNTGELFF
TRBD1 TRBJ2-1 TRBV7-6 NA TGTGCCAGCAGCGGACAGGGGGCCCGGAGTGAGCAGTTCTTC CASSGQGARSEQFF
TRBD1 TRBJ1-2 TRBV28 NA TGTGCCAGCAGTTCCGGACAGGGAAGGAATGGCTACACCTTC CASSSGQGRNGYTF
NA TRBJ2-7 TRBV6-6 NA TGTGCCAGCAGACACCGGGCCCTTGGGGCGTACGAGCAGTACTTC CASRHRALGAYEQYF
NA TRBJ1-5 TRBV2 once TGTGCCAGCAGCTTAGGAGGGGCCGACAATCAGCCCCAGCATTTT CASSLGGADNQPQHF
NA TRBJ1-1 TRBV7-9 once TGTGCCAGCAGCTTAAAAGGTGGGCGCGCGGAAGCTTTCTTT CASSLKGGRAEAFF
NA TRBJ1-2 TRBV6-1 NA TGTGCCAGCAGTTCGGAACGGGGGTACACCTTC CASSSERGYTF
TRBD1 TRBJ1-6 TRBV28 few TGTGCCAGCAGTTTTAGTCAGGGGGTCCTCAATTCACCCCTCCACTTT CASSFSQGVLNSPLHF
TRBD1 TRBJ2-7 TRBV4-3 NA TGCGCCAGCAGCCAAGGGTCCGGGACAGGGCTCTACGAGCAGTACTTC CASSQGSGTGLYEQYF
NA TRBJ2-3 TRBV28 once TGTGCCAGCAGAGCTACATTCGGACAGACAGATACGCAGTATTTT CASRATFGQTDTQYF
TRBD2 TRBJ2-3 TRBV5-1 NA TGCGCCAGCAGCGGGACTAGCGGGGGGTCGCATGGTACGCAGTATTTT CASSGTSGGSHGTQYF
TRBD1 TRBJ1-2 TRBV7-2 NA TGTGCCAGCAGCTTAGCCGGGACAGGGCTGGTTGGTGGCTACACCTTC CASSLAGTGLVGGYTF
NA TRBJ1-2 TRBV2 NA TGTGCCAGCAGCCCCCTTTCCGGTAACTATGGCTACACCTTC CASSPLSGNYGYTF
TRBD2 TRBJ2-6 TRBV5-4 NA TGTGCCAGCAGCTTCAGGGCGGCTAGCGGGAGGTTTTCCGGGGCCAACGGCCTGACTTTC CASSFRAASGRFSGANGLTF
NA TRBJ1-4 TRBV4-1 NA TGCGCCAGCAGCCGGGCGGTGGGGGAGGGTAATGAAAAACTGTTTTTT CASSRAVGEGNEKLFF
TRBD2 TRBJ2-1 TRBV25-1 NA TGTGCCAGCAGTGGGGTGCTAGCGGGGGACAATGAGCAGTTCTTC CASSGVLAGDNEQFF
TRBD1 TRBJ2-5 TRBV28 NA TGTGCCAGCTATGGGGGGACAGGGGCCGGGGAGACCCAGTACTTC CASYGGTGAGETQYF
TRBD1 TRBJ1-2 TRBV19 NA TGTGCCAGTAGTATAGGACAGGGTAACGGCTACACCTTC CASSIGQGNGYTF
NA TRBJ1-3 TRBV18 NA TGTGCCAGCTCACCCCAATCCAGTGGAAACACCATATATTTT CASSPQSSGNTIYF
TRBD1 TRBJ2-3 TRBV7-2 NA TGTGCCAGCAGCTTAAGGGACAGGGTTGCAGATACGCAGTATTTT CASSLRDRVADTQYF
NA TRBJ2-7 TRBV5-1 NA TGCGCCAGCACCCCGGTTGGCTCCTACGAGCAGTACTTC CASTPVGSYEQYF
NA TRBJ2-7 TRBV10-3 NA TGTGCCATCAGTGATCACTTTCTGAACTACGAGCAGTACTTC CAISDHFLNYEQYF
NA TRBJ2-5 TRBV4-1 NA TGCGCCAGCAGCCAAGGGACGGGAAGTCAACAGGAGACCCAGTACTTC CASSQGTGSQQETQYF
TRBD1 TRBJ2-7 TRBV27 NA TGTGCCAGTTCCGTCGGGACAGGGTCCTACGAGCAGTACTTC CASSVGTGSYEQYF
TRBD1 TRBJ2-7 TRBV27 once TGTGCCAGCAGGGGCCGGGACAGGGGGTACGAGCAGTACTTC CASRGRDRGYEQYF
NA TRBJ1-4 TRBV6-5 NA TGTGCCAGCAGTGTGGGAGGGGTGGGTGAAAAACTGTTTTTT CASSVGGVGEKLFF
TRBD1 TRBJ2-7 TRBV6-1 NA TGTGCCAGCTTAGGGCAGGGGGCGCGGGAGCAGTACTTC CASLGQGAREQYF
TRBD2 TRBJ2-3 TRBV5-6 NA TGTGCCAGCAGCTTGGCCGGGACTAGCGGGAGGGTCGGTACGCAGTATTTT CASSLAGTSGRVGTQYF
NA TRBJ1-2 TRBV18 NA TGTGCCAGCTCATCCCCCACGGCGGGGGGGGGCTACACCTTC CASSSPTAGGGYTF
TRBD1 TRBJ1-1 TRBV5-6 few TGTGCCAGCAGCTTACAGGGGGCGGGGGCTTTCTTT CASSLQGAGAFF
NA TRBJ2-5 TRBV2 NA TGTGCCAGCAGTAGGACAGCTTACCAAGAGACCCAGTACTTC CASSRTAYQETQYF
NA TRBJ2-3 TRBV5-1 NA TGCGCCAGCAGCTTGAATCTGGCGGGGGCCTACACAGATACGCAGTATTTT CASSLNLAGAYTDTQYF
NA TRBJ1-5 TRBV28 NA TGTGCCATAACAGGGTTTCGGAATCAGCCCCAGCATTTT CAITGFRNQPQHF